This T cell receptor (beta chain) was found in a study of T cells in Graves' hyperthyroidism and ophthalmopathy. This clonotype was counted only a few times. Fresh peripheral blood, 8 to 10 ml of it, supplied the PBMCs. Authors of the study amplified TCR beta CDR3 regions from RNA transcripts. When the TCR CDR3 underwent first-round RT-PCR, the HTBI primer set was used. TCRdb reanalysed the multiplex PCR reads using MiXCR and keeps one entry per CDR3 protein. The sample lists hundreds of thousands of distinct CDR3 sequences, over 11% occurring once. Sequencing was done on a sample of blood. The source of this sequence is a man in his fifties with Graves' ophthalmopathy.

CDR3 sequence (DNA): TGTGCCAGCAGTTACTCGACCGCCTACGAGCAGTACTTC. It specifies CASSYSTAYEQYF. This chain connects TRBV6-6 to TRBJ2-7; no reliable D call. The CDR3 loop spans 13 amino acids. Germline CDR1 and CDR2: MNHNY and SVGAGI (reference sequence). The V gene lost 0 bases and the J gene lost 2 bases, with 5 bases spanning the gap.